What follows is one T cell receptor (beta chain) and its context. These data come from a study of T cell clonotyping in hematopoietic cell transplantation. Germline CDR1 is SQVTM and CDR2 is ANQGSEA. V lost 3 bases and J 7 bases, leaving 12 bases between the germline ends. The CDR3 extends over 12 amino acids. The table came from immunoSEQ multiplex PCR; TCRdb's copy has only in-frame clones and leaves some out. Of about 70,000 clones listed, about 94% were seen once; the top ten hold more than 1.5%. The origin of this receptor is a man aged 45-60 years in good health. Some clones in this sample may be carry-over from other donors' samples. The source material was peripheral blood mononuclear cells. The chain links TRBV29-1 to TRBJ1-2; D is uncertain. CDR3 coding DNA: TGCAGCGTTGATTCGGGAGAAGGTGGCTACACCTTC. This sequence encodes CSVDSGEGGYTF.